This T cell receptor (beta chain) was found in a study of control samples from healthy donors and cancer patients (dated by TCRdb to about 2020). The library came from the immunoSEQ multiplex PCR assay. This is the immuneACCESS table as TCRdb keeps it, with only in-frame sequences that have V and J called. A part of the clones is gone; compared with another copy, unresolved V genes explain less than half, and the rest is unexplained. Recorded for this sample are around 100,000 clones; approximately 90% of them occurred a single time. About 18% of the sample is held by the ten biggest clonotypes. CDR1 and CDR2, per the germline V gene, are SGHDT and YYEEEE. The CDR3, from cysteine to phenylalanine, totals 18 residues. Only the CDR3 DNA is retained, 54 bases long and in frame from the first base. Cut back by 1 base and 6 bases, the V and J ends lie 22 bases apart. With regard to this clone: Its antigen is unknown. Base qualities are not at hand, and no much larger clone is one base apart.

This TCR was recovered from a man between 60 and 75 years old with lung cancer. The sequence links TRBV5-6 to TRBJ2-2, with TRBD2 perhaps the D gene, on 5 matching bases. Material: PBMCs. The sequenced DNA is TGTGCCAGCAGCTTGTCGTCCTTTGCCCGAACGAGGGCCGGGGAGCTGTTTTTT. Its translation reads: CASSLSSFARTRAGELFF.